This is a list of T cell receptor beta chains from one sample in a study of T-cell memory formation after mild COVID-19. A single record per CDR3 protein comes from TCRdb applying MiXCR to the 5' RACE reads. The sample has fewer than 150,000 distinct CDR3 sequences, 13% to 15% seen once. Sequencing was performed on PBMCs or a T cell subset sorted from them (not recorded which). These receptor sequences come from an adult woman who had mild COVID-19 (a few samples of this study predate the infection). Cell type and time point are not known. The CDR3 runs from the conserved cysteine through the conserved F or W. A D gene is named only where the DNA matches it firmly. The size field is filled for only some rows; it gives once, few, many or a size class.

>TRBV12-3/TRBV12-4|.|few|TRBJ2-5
CASSFYGRGRETQYF
TGTGCCAGCAGTTTCTACGGGAGGGGGCGAGAGACCCAGTACTTC
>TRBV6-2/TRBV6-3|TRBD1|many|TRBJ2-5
CASSRTGALQETQYF
TGTGCCAGCAGCCGGACAGGGGCCCTTCAAGAGACCCAGTACTTC
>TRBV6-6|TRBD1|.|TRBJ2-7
CASTPGSGTGGSYEQYF
TGTGCCAGCACTCCGGGGAGTGGGACAGGGGGCTCCTACGAGCAGTACTTC
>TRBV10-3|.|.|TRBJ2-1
CAISEGPGAVEQFF
TGTGCCATCAGTGAGGGTCCCGGGGCGGTTGAGCAGTTCTTC
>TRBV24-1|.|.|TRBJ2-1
CATSDSGKDNEQFF
TGTGCCACCAGTGATTCAGGGAAAGACAATGAGCAGTTCTTC
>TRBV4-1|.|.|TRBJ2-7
CASSQGGDSYEQYF
TGCGCCAGCAGCCAAGGTGGGGACTCCTACGAGCAGTACTTC
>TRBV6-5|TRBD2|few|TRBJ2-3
CASSGGPGGGLTDTQYF
TGTGCCAGCAGTGGTGGCCCGGGGGGGGGGCTCACAGATACGCAGTATTTT
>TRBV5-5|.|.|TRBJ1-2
CASSLGTTNYGYTF
TGTGCCAGCAGCTTGGGGACAACTAACTATGGCTACACCTTC
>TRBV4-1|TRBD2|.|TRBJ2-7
CASSQEGLAGRREQYF
TGCGCCAGCAGCCAAGAGGGACTAGCGGGACGTAGAGAGCAGTACTTC
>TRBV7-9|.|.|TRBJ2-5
CASSLGPSFGTETQYF
TGTGCCAGCAGCTTAGGACCCTCGTTCGGGACAGAGACCCAGTACTTC
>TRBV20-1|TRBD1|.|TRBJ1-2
CSARDPQGGGYTF
TGCAGTGCTAGAGATCCCCAGGGGGGAGGCTACACCTTC
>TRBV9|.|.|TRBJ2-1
CASSIRTEDLYNEQFF
TGTGCCAGCAGCATCAGGACAGAGGACCTCTACAATGAGCAGTTCTTC
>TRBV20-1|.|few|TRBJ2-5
CSAEGVGSQETQYF
TGCAGTGCAGAGGGGGTCGGGTCCCAAGAGACCCAGTACTTC
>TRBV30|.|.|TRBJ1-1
CAWSVGGNTEAFF
TGTGCCTGGAGTGTCGGAGGGAACACTGAAGCTTTCTTT
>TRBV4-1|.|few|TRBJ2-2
CASSQVQGTGELFF
TGCGCCAGCAGCCAAGTGCAGGGGACCGGGGAGCTGTTTTTT
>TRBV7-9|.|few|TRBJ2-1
CASSLVPDNEQFF
TGTGCCAGCAGCTTAGTTCCAGACAATGAGCAGTTCTTC
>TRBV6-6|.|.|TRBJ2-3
CASGITDTQYF
TGTGCCAGCGGAATTACAGATACGCAGTATTTT
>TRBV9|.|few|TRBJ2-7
CASSSGTEQYF
TGTGCCAGCAGCTCCGGGACCGAGCAGTACTTC
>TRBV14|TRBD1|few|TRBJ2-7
CASNLLRDSSGEQYF
TGTGCCAGCAATCTGCTCCGGGACAGTTCGGGCGAGCAGTACTTC
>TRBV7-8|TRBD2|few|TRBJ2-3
CASSLDPPTSGDTDTQYF
TGTGCCAGCAGCTTAGATCCCCCGACTAGCGGGGACACAGATACGCAGTATTTT
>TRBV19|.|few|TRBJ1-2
CASSMGGDYGYTF
TGTGCCAGTAGTATGGGAGGCGACTATGGCTACACCTTC
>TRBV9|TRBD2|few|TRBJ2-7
CASSVAGGGSYEQYF
TGTGCCAGCAGCGTAGCTGGGGGGGGCTCCTACGAGCAGTACTTC
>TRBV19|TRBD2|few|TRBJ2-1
CASSIDQGGPIYNEQFF
TGTGCCAGTAGTATAGATCAGGGAGGGCCAATATACAATGAGCAGTTCTTC
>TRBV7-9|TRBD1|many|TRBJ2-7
CASRSIRDRNYEQYF
TGTGCCAGCAGATCCATTCGGGACAGAAACTACGAGCAGTACTTC
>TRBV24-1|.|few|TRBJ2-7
CATSDASGRPYEQYF
TGTGCCACCAGTGATGCATCTGGACGGCCCTACGAGCAGTACTTC
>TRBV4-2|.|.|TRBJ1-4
CASSQVGMTNEKLFF
TGTGCCAGCAGCCAAGTGGGGATGACGAATGAAAAACTGTTTTTT
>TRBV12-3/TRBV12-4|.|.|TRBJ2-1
CASSPPIDRVGNEQFF
TGTGCCAGCAGCCCACCTATCGACAGAGTGGGGAATGAGCAGTTCTTC
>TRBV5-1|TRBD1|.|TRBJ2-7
CASSSGQGALNYEQYF
TGCGCCAGCAGCTCTGGACAGGGGGCCTTAAACTACGAGCAGTACTTC
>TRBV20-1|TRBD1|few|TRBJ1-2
CSARSLDRGRIGYTF
TGCAGTGCTAGGTCCCTGGACAGGGGGCGCATAGGCTACACCTTC
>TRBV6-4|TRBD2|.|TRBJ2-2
CASSDTSGGAAGELFF
TGTGCCAGCAGTGACACTAGCGGGGGGGCCGCCGGGGAGCTGTTTTTT
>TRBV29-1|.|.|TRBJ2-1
CSANLNTNNEQFF
TGCAGCGCGAACCTAAACACGAACAATGAGCAGTTCTTC
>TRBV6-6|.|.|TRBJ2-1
CASSYGDEQFF
TGTGCCAGCAGTTACGGAGATGAGCAGTTCTTC
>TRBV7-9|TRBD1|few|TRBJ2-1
CASSPVGAGGLNEQFF
TGTGCCAGCAGCCCCGTTGGGGCAGGGGGCTTAAATGAGCAGTTCTTC
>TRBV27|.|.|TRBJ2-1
CASSFFHEQFF
TGTGCCAGCAGTTTCTTCCATGAGCAGTTCTTC
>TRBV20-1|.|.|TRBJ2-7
CSARPQGGTRWEQYF
TGCAGTGCTAGACCACAGGGGGGGACTAGGTGGGAGCAGTACTTC
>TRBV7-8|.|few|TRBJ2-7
CASSLAEEDDEQYF
TGTGCCAGCAGCTTAGCGGAAGAAGACGACGAGCAGTACTTC